This TCR beta chain was retrieved from a study of monozygotic twins with cystic fibrosis. Study-level background: Library input was 3 to 3.5 micrograms of fragmented DNA, with approximately 16 PCR cycles.

With respect to this clone: The antigen remains unidentified.

Trimming removed 4 bases from V and 2 bases from J; junction bases left unmatched: 4. The germline V gene encodes CDR1 MGHRA and CDR2 YSYEKL. The CDR3 has 16 residues. TCRdb keeps only in-frame clones here, not all; method: immunoSEQ multiplex PCR. Of approximately 14,000 clones in the sample, around 89% were seen once. Study-wide findings and caveats: The repertoire was suggested to be naive-dominated, clonality median approximately 0.0098. Unrelated CF individuals shared fewer identical clonotypes than monozygotic CF twins.

The source is a boy between 10 and 17 years old with cystic fibrosis. Material for sequencing was blood. The chain couples TRBV4-1 to TRBJ2-5, with 13 bases matching TRBD2. As DNA, the CDR3 is TGCGCCAGCAGCCTTAGACTAGCGGGGGGACAAGAGACCCAGTACTTC. Translating it yields CASSLRLAGGQETQYF.